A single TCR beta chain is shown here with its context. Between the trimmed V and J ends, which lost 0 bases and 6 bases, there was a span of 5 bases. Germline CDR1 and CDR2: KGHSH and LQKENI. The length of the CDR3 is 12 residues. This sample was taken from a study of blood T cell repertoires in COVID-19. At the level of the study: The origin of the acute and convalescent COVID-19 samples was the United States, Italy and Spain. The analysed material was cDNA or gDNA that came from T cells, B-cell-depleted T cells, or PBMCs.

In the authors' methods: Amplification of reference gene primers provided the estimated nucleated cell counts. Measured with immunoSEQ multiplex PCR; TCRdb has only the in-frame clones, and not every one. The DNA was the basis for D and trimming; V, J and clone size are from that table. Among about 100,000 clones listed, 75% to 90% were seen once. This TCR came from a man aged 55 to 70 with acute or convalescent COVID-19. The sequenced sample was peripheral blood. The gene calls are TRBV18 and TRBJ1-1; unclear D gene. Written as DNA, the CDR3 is TGTGCCAGCTCACCACCCCAGTCTGAAGCTTTCTTT. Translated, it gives CASSPPQSEAFF.